This paragraph covers one T cell receptor beta chain sequence. Its antigen is not identified. RNA amounts of roughly 0.5 to 1 ug underwent reverse transcription with random hexamers. Amplification of TCR beta CDR3 was carried out by immunoSEQ multiplex PCR, which covered 54 Vbeta and 13 Jbeta segments. Via MiXCR, TCRdb re-called the immunoSEQ multiplex PCR reads, giving one row per CDR3 protein. The sample holds almost 450,000 distinct CDR3 sequences, approximately 85% seen once. CDR1 is DFQATT and CDR2 is SNEGSKA in the germline V gene (reference sequence). The CDR3 loop spans 14 amino acids. The V segment lost 6 bases and the J segment 4 bases; nucleotides outside the gene matches: 11. These data are taken from a study of CD8 T cells in Susac syndrome. Study-wide results and caveats: In its TCR sequencing and HLA analysis, the study acknowledged that the number of individuals was relatively small.

While CD8+ and CD4+ T cells were isolated negatively, TEMRA cells were enriched by FACS. The rearrangement joins TRBV20-1 to TRBJ1-2, with 7 bases matching TRBD1. The sample was CD8+ T cells from PBMCs. The sequence came from a human donor with multiple sclerosis. CDR3: CSATGTEETYGYTF. The CDR3 DNA reads TGCAGTGCCACCGGGACAGAAGAGACCTATGGCTACACCTTC.